The source of this T cell receptor (beta chain) is a study of a mutant IDH1 vaccine in newly diagnosed glioma. About the study: Sex among treated patients split about 60% male, about 40% female; mean age was roughly 40 years.

CDR1 and CDR2 (germline): MNHEY, SVGAGI. J gave up 4 bases and V 8 bases, and 5 bases lay outside the gene matches. CDR3 length: 13 residues. The time point denotes: week 35, safety follow-up. Alongside topical imiquimod, each dose of vaccine comprised 300 ug of mutant IDH1 20-mer peptide. The donors' diagnosis was new WHO grade 3 or 4 astrocytoma that was IDH1-mutant and ATRX-lost. Libraries were prepared by immunoSEQ multiplex PCR; TCRdb keeps only in-frame clonotypes and omits some of them. The sample shows some 63,000 clones, 74% of them seen only once. This clone has more than one count but fewer than ten. The antigen is undetermined. Overall study findings and caveats: Seemingly, pseudoprogression had no relation to changes in the top peripheral T cell clonotypes.

This specimen was PBMCs, taken from a glioma patient whose treatment included an IDH1 peptide vaccine. The rearrangement joins TRBV6-5 to TRBJ2-5; 9 bases match TRBD1. This TCR was sampled from a man in his fifties with glioma. In DNA form, the CDR3 reads TGTGCCAGCGGGACAGGGCTTGGAGAGACCCAGTACTTC. Translated: CASGTGLGETQYF.